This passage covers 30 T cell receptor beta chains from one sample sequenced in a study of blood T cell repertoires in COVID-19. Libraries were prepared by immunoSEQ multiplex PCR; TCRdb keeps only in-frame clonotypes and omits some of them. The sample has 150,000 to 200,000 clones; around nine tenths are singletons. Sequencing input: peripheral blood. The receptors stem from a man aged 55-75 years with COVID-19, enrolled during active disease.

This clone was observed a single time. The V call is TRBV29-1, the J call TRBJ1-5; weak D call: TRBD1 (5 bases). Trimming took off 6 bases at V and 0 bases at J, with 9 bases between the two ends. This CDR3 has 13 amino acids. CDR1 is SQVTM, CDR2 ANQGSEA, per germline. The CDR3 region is CSVQTDSNQPQHF. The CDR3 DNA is TGCAGCGTCCAGACAGATAGCAATCAGCCCCAGCATTTT.

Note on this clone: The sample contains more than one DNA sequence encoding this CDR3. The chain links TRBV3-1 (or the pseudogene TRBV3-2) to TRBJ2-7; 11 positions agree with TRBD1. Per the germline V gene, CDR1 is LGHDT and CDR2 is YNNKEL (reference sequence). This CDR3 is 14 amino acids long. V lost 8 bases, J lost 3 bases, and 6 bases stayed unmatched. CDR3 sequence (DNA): TGTGCCAGCGGTAGGACAGGGGGCTTCTACGAGCAGTACTTC. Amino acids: CASGRTGGFYEQYF.

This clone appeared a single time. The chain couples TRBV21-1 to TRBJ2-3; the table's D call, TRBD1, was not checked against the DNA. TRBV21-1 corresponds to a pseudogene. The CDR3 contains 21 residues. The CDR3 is CASSKALLRNRTKTPTDTQYF. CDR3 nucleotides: TGTGCCAGCAGCAAAGCATTATTGCGGAACAGGACCAAAACGCCAACAGATACGCAGTATTTT.

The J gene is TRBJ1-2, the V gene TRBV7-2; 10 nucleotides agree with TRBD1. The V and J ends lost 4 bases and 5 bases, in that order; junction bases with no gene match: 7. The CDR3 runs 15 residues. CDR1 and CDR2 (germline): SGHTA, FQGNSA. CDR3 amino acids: CASSSRQGAGYGYTF. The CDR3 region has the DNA TGTGCCAGCAGCTCGAGACAGGGGGCAGGTTATGGCTACACCTTC. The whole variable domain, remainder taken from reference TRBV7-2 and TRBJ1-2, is GAGVSQSPSNKVTEKGKDVELRCDPISGHTALYWYRQSLGQGLEFLIYFQGNSAPDKSGLPSDRFSAERTGGSVSTLTIQRTQQEDSAVYLCASSSRQGAGYGYTFGSGTRLTVV.

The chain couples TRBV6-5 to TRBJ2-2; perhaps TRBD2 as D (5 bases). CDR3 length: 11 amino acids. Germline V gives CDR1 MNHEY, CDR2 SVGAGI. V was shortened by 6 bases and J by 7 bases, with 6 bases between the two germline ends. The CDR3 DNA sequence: TGTGCCAGCAGAGCGGACGGGGAGCTGTTTTTT. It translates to CASRADGELFF.

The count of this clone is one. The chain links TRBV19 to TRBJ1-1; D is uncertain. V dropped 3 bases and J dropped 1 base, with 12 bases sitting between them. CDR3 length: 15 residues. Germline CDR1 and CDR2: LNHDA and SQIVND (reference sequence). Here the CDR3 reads CASSISGRRNTEAFF. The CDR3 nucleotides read TGTGCCAGTAGTATTAGCGGGAGGAGGAACACTGAAGCTTTCTTT.

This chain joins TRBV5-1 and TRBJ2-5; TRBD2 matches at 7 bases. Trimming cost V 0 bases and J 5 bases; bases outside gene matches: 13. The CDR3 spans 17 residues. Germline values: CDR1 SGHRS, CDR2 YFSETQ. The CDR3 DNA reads TGCGCCAGCAGCTTGGGGTCAGCGGGACGAGGGATGGAGACCCAGTACTTC. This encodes CASSLGSAGRGMETQYF.

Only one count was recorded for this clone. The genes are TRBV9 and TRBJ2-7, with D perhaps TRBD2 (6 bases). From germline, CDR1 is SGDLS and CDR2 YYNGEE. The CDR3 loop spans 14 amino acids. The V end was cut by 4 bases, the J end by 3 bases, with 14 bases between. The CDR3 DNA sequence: TGTGCCAGCAGCCCCCGGTGGAGGGACTACGAGCAGTACTTC. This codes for CASSPRWRDYEQYF. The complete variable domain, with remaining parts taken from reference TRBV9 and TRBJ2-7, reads DSGVTQTPKHLITATGQRVTLRCSPRSGDLSVYWYQQSLDQGLQFLIQYYNGEERAKGNILERFSAQQFPDLHSELNLSSLELGDSALYFCASSPRWRDYEQYFGPGTRLTVT.

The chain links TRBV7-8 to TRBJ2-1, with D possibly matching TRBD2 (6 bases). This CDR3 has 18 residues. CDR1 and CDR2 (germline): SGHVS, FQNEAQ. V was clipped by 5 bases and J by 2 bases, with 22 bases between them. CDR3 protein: CASSLYPPRDVTYNEQFF. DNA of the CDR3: TGTGCCAGCAGCCTCTACCCCCCGCGGGACGTCACCTACAATGAGCAGTTCTTC.

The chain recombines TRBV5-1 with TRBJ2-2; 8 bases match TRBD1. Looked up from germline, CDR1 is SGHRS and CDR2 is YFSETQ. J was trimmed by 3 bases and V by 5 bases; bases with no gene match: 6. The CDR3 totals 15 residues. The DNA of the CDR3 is TGCGCCAGCAGACCGGGACAGGACCACACCGGGGAGCTGTTTTTT. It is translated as CASRPGQDHTGELFF.

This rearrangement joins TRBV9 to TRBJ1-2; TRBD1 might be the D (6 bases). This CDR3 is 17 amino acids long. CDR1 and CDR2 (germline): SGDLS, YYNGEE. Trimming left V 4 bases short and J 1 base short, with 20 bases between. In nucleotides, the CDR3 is TGTGCCAGCAGCTCACAGGGTTCGGGGACCGATAACTATGGCTACACCTTC. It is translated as CASSSQGSGTDNYGYTF.

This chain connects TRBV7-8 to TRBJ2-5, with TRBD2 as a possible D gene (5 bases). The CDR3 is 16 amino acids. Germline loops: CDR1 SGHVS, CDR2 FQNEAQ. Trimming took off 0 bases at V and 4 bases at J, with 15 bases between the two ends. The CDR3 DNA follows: TGTGCCAGCAGCTTAGCCCGCGCCTTAGAGGGAGAGACCCAGTACTTC. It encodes CASSLARALEGETQYF.

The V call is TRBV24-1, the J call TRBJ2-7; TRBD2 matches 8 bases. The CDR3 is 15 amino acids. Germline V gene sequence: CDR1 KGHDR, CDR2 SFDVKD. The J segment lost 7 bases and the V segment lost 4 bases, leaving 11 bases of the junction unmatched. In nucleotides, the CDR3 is TGTGCCACCAGTGACCCCTCGGGGGGGCCGAAGGAGCAGTACTTC. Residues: CATSDPSGGPKEQYF.

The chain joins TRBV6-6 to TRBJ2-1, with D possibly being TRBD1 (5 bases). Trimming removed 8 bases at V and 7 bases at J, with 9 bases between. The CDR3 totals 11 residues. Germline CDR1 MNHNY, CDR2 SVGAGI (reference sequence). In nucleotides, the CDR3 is TGTGCCAGCCTCAGGGAAAATGAGCAGTTCTTC. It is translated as CASLRENEQFF.

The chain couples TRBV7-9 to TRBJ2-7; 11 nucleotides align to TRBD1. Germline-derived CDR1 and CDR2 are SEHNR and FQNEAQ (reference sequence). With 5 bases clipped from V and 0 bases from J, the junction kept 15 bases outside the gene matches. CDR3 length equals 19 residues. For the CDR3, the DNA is TGTGCCAGCAGCGTAGGCTCGGACAGGGGGCGCGATAACTCCTACGAGCAGTACTTC. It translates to CASSVGSDRGRDNSYEQYF.

The DNA for the CDR3 is TGTGCCAGTAGTATCACAGGGATTAACAATGAGCAGTTCTTC. This sequence encodes CASSITGINNEQFF. V gene TRBV19 combines with J gene TRBJ2-1, with D tentatively TRBD1 (6 bases). V lost 3 bases to trimming and J lost 5 bases, with 11 bases between them. The V gene's germline CDR1 is LNHDA and CDR2 SQIVND (reference sequence). This CDR3 comprises 14 residues.

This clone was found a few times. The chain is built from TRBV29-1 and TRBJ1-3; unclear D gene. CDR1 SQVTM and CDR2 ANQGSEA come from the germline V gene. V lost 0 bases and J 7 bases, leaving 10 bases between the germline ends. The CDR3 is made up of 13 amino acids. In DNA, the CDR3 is TGCAGCGTTGAAGAACAGCGGCAGAACACCATATATTTT. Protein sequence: CSVEEQRQNTIYF.

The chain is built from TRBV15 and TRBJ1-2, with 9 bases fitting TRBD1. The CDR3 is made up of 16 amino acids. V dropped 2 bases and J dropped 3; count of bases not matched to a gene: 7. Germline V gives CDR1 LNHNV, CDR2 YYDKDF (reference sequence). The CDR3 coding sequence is TGTGCCACCAGCAGATCCGGGACAGGGTTTGACTATGGCTACACCTTC. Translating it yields CATSRSGTGFDYGYTF.

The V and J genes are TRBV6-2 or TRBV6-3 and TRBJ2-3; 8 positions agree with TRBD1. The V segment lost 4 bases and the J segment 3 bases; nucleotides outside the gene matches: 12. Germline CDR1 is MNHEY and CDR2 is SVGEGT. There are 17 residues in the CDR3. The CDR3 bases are TGTGCCAGCAGTTCCTATTCAGGGGGCCCGGGGACAGATACGCAGTATTTT. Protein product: CASSSYSGGPGTDTQYF.

The CDR3 spells CASTQGTGLGQPQHF. In DNA, the CDR3 is TGTGCCAGCACCCAGGGAACAGGGTTAGGTCAGCCCCAGCATTTT. J is TRBJ1-5 and V is TRBV3-1 (or the pseudogene TRBV3-2), with a possible D match to TRBD1 (6 bases). V was shortened by 7 bases and J by 6 bases, with 19 bases between the two germline ends. In germline, CDR1 is LGHDT, CDR2 YNNKEL (reference sequence). The CDR3 has 15 residues.

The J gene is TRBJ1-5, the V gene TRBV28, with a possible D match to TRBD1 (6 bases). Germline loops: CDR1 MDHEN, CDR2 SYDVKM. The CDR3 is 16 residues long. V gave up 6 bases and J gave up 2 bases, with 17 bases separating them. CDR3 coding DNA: TGTGCCAGCAGCGCACTCCGGGGGGGCGGCAATCAGCCCCAGCATTTT. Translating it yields CASSALRGGGNQPQHF.

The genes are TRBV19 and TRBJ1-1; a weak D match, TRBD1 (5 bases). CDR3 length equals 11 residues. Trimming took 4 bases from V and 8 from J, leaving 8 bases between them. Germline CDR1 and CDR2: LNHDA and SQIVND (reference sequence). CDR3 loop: CASSRRGEAFF. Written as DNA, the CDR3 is TGTGCCAGTAGTAGACGGGGGGAAGCTTTCTTT.

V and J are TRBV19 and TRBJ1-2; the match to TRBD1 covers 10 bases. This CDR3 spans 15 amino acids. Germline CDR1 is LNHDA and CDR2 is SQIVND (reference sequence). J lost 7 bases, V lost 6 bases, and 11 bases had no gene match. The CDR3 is CASRLPGQGRGGYTF. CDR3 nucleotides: TGTGCCAGTAGACTACCGGGACAGGGGCGAGGTGGCTACACCTTC.

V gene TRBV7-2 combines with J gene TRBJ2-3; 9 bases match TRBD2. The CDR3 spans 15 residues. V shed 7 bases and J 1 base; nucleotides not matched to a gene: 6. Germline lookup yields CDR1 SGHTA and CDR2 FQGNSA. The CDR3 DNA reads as TGTGCCAGCACTATAGCGGGAGTCGGCACAGATACGCAGTATTTT. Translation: CASTIAGVGTDTQYF.

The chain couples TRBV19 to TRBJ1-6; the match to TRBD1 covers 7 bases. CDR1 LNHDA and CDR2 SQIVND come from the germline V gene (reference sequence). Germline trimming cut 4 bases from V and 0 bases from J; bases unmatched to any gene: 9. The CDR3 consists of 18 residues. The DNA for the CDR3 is TGTGCCAGTAGTAAGCCCCCGACAGGGAGCTCCTATAATTCACCCCTCCACTTT. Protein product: CASSKPPTGSSYNSPLHF.

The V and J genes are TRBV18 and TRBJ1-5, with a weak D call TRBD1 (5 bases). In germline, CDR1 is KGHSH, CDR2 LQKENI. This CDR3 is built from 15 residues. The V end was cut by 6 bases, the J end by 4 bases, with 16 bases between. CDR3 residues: CASSRGTETNQPQHF. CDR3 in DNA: TGTGCCAGCTCCCGGGGGACGGAAACAAATCAGCCCCAGCATTTT.

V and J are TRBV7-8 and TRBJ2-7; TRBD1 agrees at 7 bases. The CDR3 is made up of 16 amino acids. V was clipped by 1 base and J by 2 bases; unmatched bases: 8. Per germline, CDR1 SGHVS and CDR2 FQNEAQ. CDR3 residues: CASSLVSGQAAYEQYF. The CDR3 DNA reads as TGTGCCAGCAGCTTAGTTAGTGGACAGGCGGCCTACGAGCAGTACTTC.

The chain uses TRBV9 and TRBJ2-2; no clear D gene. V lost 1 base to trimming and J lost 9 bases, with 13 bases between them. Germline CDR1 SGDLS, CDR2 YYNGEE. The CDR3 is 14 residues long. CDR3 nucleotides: TGTGCCAGCAGCGTAACCACCATGGAGAGGGAGCTGTTTTTT. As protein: CASSVTTMERELFF.

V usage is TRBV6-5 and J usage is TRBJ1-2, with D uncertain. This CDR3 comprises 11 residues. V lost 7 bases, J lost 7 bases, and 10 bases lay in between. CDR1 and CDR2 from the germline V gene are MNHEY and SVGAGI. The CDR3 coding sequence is TGTGCCAGCACCCCCCCGGGTGGCTACACCTTC. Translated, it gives CASTPPGGYTF.

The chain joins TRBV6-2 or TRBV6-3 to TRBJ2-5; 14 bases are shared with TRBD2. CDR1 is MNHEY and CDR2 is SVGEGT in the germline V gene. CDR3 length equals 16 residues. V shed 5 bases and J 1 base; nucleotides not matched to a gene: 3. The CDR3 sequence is CASSGTSGGLQETQYF. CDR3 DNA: TGTGCCAGCAGTGGGACTAGCGGGGGACTCCAAGAGACCCAGTACTTC.